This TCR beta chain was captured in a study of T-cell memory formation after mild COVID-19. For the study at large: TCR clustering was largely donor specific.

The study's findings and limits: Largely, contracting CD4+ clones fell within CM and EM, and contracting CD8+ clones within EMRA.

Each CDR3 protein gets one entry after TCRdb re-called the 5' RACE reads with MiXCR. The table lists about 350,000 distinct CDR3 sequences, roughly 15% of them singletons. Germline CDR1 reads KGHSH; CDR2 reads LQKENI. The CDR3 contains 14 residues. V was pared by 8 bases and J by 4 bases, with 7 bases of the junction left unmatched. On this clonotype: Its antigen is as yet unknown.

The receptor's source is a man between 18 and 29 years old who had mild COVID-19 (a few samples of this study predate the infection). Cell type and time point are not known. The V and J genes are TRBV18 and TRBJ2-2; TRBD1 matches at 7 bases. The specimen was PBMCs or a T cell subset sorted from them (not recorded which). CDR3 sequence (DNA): TGTGCCAGCCTACGAGCAGGGGGCACCGGGGAGCTGTTTTTT. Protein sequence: CASLRAGGTGELFF.